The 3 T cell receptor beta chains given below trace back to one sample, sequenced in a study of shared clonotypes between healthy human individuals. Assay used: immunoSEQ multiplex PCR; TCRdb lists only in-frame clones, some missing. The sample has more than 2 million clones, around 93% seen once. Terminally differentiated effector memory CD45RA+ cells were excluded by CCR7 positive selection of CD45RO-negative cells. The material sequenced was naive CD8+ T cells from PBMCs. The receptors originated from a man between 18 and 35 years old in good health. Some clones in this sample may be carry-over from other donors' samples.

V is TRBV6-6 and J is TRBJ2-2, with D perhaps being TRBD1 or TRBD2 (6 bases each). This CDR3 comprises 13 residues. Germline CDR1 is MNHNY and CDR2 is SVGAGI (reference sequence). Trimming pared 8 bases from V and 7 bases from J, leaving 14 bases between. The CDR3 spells CASVGGAVGELFF. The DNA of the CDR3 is TGTGCCAGCGTGGGGGGCGCGGTCGGGGAGCTGTTTTTT.

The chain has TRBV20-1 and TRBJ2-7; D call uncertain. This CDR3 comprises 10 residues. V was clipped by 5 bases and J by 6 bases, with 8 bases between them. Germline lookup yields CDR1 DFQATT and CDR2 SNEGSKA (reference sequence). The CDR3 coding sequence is TGCAGTGCTGACCTCCGCGAGCAGTACTTC. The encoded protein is CSADLREQYF.

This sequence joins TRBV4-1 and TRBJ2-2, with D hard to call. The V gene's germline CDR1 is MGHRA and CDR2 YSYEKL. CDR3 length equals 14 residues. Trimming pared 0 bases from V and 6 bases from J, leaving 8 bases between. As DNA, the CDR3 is TGCGCCAGCAGCCAAGATCGAGTGCCCGGGGAGCTGTTTTTT. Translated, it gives CASSQDRVPGELFF.